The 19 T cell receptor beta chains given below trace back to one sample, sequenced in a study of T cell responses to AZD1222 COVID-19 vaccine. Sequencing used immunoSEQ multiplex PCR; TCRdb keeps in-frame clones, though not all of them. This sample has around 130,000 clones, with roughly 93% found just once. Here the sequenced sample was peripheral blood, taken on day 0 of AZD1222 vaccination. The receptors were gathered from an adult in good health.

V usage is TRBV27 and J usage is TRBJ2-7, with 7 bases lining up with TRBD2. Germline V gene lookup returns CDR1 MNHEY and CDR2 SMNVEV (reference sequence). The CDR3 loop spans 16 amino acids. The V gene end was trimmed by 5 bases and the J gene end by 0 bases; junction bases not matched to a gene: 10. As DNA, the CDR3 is TGTGCCAGCAGTCCTAGCGGAGGGGTTCTCTCCTACGAGCAGTACTTC. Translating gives CASSPSGGVLSYEQYF.

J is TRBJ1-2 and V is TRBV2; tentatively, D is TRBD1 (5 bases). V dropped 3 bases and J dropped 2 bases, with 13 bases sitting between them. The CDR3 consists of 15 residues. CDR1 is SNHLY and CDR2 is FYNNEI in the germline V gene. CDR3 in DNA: TGTGCCAGCAGTGATTTGACAGCGACCAACTATGGCTACACCTTC. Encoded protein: CASSDLTATNYGYTF.

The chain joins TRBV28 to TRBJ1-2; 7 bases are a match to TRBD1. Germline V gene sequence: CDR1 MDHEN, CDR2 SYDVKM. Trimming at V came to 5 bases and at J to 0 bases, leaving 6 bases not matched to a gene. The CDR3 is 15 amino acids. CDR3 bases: TGTGCCAGCAGTCCCGACAGGGAGGCTAACTATGGCTACACCTTC. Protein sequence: CASSPDREANYGYTF.

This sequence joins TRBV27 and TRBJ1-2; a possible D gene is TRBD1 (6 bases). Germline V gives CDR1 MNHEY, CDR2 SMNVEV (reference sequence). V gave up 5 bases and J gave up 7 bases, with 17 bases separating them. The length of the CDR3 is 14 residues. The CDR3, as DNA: TGTGCCAGCAGTCCATCACAGGGAGGATCTGGCTACACCTTC. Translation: CASSPSQGGSGYTF.

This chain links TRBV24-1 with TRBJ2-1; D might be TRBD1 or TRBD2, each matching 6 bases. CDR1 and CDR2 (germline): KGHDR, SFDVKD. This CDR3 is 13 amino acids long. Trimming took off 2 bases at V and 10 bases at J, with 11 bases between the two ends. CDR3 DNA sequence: TGTGCCACCAGTGATTCACAGGGAGGCGAGCAGTTCTTC. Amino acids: CATSDSQGGEQFF.

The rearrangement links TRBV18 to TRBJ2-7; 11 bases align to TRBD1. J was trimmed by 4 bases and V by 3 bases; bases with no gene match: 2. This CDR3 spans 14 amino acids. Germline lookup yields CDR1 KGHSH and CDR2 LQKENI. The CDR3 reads CASSPGQGVYEQYF. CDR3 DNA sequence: TGTGCCAGCTCACCGGGACAGGGGGTTTACGAGCAGTACTTC. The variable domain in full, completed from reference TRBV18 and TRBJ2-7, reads NAGVMQNPRHLVRRRGQEARLRCSPMKGHSHVYWYRQLPEEGLKFMVYLQKENIIDESGMPKERFSAEFPKEGPSILRIQQVVRGDSAAYFCASSPGQGVYEQYFGPGTRLTVT.

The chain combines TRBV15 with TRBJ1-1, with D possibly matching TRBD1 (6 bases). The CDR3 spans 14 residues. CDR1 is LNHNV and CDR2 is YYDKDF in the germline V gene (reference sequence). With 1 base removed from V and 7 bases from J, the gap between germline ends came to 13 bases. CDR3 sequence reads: CATSRASGASEAFF. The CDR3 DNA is TGTGCCACCAGCAGAGCTTCGGGGGCCAGTGAAGCTTTCTTT.

In DNA form, the CDR3 reads TGTGCCAGTAGTATATCCTCCGGGGCAGATGGCTACACCTTC. Translated, it gives CASSISSGADGYTF. V gene TRBV19 combines with J gene TRBJ1-2; D perhaps matches TRBD1 (5 bases). This CDR3 is built from 14 residues. Trimming shortened V by 2 bases and J by 6 bases, and 13 bases separated the two germline ends. The germline V gene encodes CDR1 LNHDA and CDR2 SQIVND (reference sequence).

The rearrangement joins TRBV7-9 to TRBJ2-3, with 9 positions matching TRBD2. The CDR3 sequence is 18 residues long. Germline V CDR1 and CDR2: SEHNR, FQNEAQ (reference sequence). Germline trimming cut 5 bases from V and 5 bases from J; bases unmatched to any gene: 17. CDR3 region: CASSTAGVSGSRIDTQYF. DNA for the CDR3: TGTGCCAGCAGCACCGCGGGGGTTAGCGGGAGTAGGATAGATACGCAGTATTTT.

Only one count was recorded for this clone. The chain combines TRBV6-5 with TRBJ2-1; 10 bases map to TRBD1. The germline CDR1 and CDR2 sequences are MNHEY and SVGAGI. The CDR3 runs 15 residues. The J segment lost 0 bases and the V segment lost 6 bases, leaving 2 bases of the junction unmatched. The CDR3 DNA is TGTGCCAGCAGGAGACAGGGGGCCTCCTACAATGAGCAGTTCTTC. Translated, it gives CASRRQGASYNEQFF.

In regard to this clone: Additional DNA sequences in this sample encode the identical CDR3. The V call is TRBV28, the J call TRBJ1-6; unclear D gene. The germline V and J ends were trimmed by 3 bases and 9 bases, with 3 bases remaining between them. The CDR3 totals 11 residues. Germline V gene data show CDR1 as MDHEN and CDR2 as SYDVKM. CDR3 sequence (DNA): TGTGCCAGCAGTTTGGGTTCACCCCTCCACTTT. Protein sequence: CASSLGSPLHF.

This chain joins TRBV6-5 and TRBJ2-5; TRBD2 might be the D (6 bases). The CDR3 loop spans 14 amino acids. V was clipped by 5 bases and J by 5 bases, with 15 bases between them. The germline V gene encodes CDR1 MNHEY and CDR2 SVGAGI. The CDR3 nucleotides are TGTGCCAGCAGTCCCGATGGCGGGACGGAGACCCAGTACTTC. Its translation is CASSPDGGTETQYF.

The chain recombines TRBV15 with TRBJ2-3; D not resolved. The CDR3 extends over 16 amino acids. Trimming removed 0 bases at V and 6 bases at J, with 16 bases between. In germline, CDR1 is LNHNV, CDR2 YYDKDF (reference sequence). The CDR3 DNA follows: TGTGCCACCAGCAGAGATACCTTGGTTTATGGGGATACGCAGTATTTT. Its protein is CATSRDTLVYGDTQYF. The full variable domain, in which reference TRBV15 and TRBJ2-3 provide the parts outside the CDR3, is DAMVIQNPRYQVTQFGKPVTLSCSQTLNHNVMYWYQQKSSQAPKLLFHYYDKDFNNEADTPDNFQSRRPNTSFCFLDIRSPGLGDTAMYLCATSRDTLVYGDTQYFGPGTRLTVL.

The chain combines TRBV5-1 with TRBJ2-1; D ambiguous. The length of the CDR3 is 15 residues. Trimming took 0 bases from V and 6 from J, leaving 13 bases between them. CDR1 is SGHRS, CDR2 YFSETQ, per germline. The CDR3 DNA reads TGCGCCAGCAGCTTGGAACGGGTAGGCGTCAATGAGCAGTTCTTC. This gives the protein CASSLERVGVNEQFF.

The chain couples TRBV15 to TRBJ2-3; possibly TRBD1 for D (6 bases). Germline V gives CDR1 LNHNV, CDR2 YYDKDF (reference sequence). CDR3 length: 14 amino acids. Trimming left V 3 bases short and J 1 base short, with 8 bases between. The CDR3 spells CATSSRGGTDTQYF. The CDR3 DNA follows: TGTGCCACCAGCAGCAGGGGCGGCACAGATACGCAGTATTTT.

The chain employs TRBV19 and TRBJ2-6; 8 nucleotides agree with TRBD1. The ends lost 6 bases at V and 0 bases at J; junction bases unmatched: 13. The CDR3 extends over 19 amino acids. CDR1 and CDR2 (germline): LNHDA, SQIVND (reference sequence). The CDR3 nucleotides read TGTGCCAGTAGAAACCCCCTCGGACAGGGTACCTCTGGGGCCAACGTCCTGACTTTC. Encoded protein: CASRNPLGQGTSGANVLTF.

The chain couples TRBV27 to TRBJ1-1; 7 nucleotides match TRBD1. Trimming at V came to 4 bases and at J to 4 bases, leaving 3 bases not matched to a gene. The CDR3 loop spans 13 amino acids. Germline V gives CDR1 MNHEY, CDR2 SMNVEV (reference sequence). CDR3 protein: CASSYPGGTEAFF. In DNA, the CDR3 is TGTGCCAGCAGTTACCCAGGGGGCACTGAAGCTTTCTTT.

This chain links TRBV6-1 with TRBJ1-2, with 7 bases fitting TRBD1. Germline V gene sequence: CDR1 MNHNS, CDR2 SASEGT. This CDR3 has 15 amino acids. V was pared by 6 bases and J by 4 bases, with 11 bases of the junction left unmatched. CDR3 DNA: TGTGCCAGCAGACTACTTACACAGGGGCGCTATGGCTACACCTTC. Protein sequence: CASRLLTQGRYGYTF.

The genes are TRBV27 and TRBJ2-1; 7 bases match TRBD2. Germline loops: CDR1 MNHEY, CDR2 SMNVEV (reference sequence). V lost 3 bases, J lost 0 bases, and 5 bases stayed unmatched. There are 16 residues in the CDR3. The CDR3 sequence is CASSFLAALSYNEQFF. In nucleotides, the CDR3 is TGTGCCAGCAGTTTCCTAGCGGCCCTCTCCTACAATGAGCAGTTCTTC.